One and the same sample provided the 6 T cell receptor beta chains below, sequenced in a study of blood T cells in healthy people across ages. Next came a second PCR, run for about 6 to 11 cycles, which used a sample-barcoded 5' primer along with a J-beta primer mix. Via MiXCR, TCRdb re-called the 5' RACE reads, giving one row per CDR3 protein. The sample contains 550,000 to 800,000 distinct CDR3 sequences, 20% to 25% of which appear only once. Sequenced: blood. Source of these receptors: a man between 65 and 80 years old in good health.

This sequence joins TRBV18 and TRBJ2-3; no clear D gene. CDR3 length equals 13 residues. Germline CDR1 and CDR2: KGHSH and LQKENI. V lost 3 bases and J 5 bases, leaving 9 bases between the germline ends. The CDR3 sequence is CASSPMGVDTQYF. Written as DNA, the CDR3 is TGTGCCAGCTCACCGATGGGTGTAGATACGCAGTATTTT.

This clonotype was observed a few times. This sequence joins TRBV18 and TRBJ1-4; D not certain. This CDR3 has 12 amino acids. The germline V and J ends were trimmed by 8 bases and 4 bases, with 8 bases remaining between them. Germline CDR1 is KGHSH and CDR2 is LQKENI. CDR3 residues: CASAPGNEKLFF. The CDR3 bases are TGTGCCAGCGCTCCGGGTAATGAAAAACTGTTTTTT.

V gene TRBV5-1 combines with J gene TRBJ2-5, with 10 bases aligning to TRBD2. After removal of 0 bases from V and 1 base from J, the junction contained 6 bases not matched to a gene. The CDR3 length is 17 residues. The germline V gene has CDR1 SGHRS and CDR2 YFSETQ. CDR3 loop: CASSLAVAGGIQETQYF. The CDR3 DNA is TGCGCCAGCAGCTTGGCGGTAGCGGGAGGTATCCAAGAGACCCAGTACTTC.

The J gene is TRBJ2-7, the V gene TRBV5-4; TRBD2 might be the D (6 bases). The CDR3 length is 14 residues. The V and J ends lost 4 bases and 2 bases respectively, with 13 bases between them. Per the germline V gene, CDR1 is SGHNT and CDR2 is YYREEE (reference sequence). The CDR3 region is CASSDPGDPYEQYF. The CDR3, as DNA: TGTGCCAGCAGCGACCCGGGAGATCCCTACGAGCAGTACTTC.

V and J are TRBV20-1 and TRBJ1-1; TRBD1 might be the D (5 bases). The CDR3 runs to 13 residues. The V gene lost 3 bases and the J gene lost 4 bases, with 12 bases spanning the gap. Germline V lookup: CDR1 DFQATT, CDR2 SNEGSKA (reference sequence). The CDR3 DNA reads as TGCAGTGCTAGGGGGCTTAGCGGCACTGAAGCTTTCTTT. Translating it yields CSARGLSGTEAFF.

The table lists this clonotype with a few counts. J is TRBJ1-6 and V is TRBV10-2; D is ambiguous. Germline-derived CDR1 and CDR2 are WSHSY and SAAADI. The CDR3 sequence is 14 residues long. Between the trimmed V and J ends, which lost 2 bases and 5 bases, there was a span of 7 bases. The CDR3 coding sequence is TGCGCCAGCAGTGAGCGGCAGGATAATTCACCCCTCCACTTT. This sequence encodes CASSERQDNSPLHF.